These T cell receptor beta chains were read from a single sample in a study of T cells in Graves' hyperthyroidism and ophthalmopathy. From the multiplex PCR reads, TCRdb called clonotypes with MiXCR, one entry per CDR3 protein. The sample lists around 560,000 distinct CDR3 sequences; 16% were seen once. The sequenced sample was blood. The receptors were sampled from a woman under 30 with Graves' hyperthyroidism. CDR3s include the opening cysteine and the closing phenylalanine or tryptophan. Each record gives: J gene, D gene, V gene, clone size, CDR3 DNA, CDR3 protein. D genes are given only for firm matches. Expanded clones get a size class; other rows say once, few or many, or leave the size out.

>TRBJ1-1|-|TRBV3-1|few
TGTGCCAGCAGCCAGGGGGTGCCCACTCTGAACACTGAAGCTTTCTTT
CASSQGVPTLNTEAFF
>TRBJ2-1|TRBD2|TRBV4-2|many
TGTGCCAGCAGCCAGCAGATGCTAGCGGGGACCAATGAGCAGTTCTTC
CASSQQMLAGTNEQFF
>TRBJ1-5|TRBD1|TRBV12-3/TRBV12-4|many
TGTGCCAGCAAGGGGACAGGGGGCTTATATCAGCCCCAGCATTTT
CASKGTGGLYQPQHF
>TRBJ2-1|-|TRBV28|-
TGTGCCAGCAGTTGGGGATTCGAGCAGTTCTTC
CASSWGFEQFF
>TRBJ2-7|-|TRBV7-9|many
TGTGCCAGCGGGGCAGCATCCTACGAGCAGTACTTC
CASGAASYEQYF
>TRBJ1-2|-|TRBV4-3|-
TGCGCCAGCAGCCAAGATCAGGGAACCGCTTTGTATGGCTACACCTTC
CASSQDQGTALYGYTF
>TRBJ2-2|TRBD1|TRBV20-1|many
TGCAGTGCTAGAGATCGGCGACAGGGGGGAGCCGGGGAGCTGTTTTTT
CSARDRRQGGAGELFF
>TRBJ2-1|-|TRBV9|-
TGTGCCAGCAGCGTTGGACAGAACAATGAGCAGTTCTTC
CASSVGQNNEQFF
>TRBJ1-1|-|TRBV5-1|once
TGTGCCAGCAGCGTATCAACGAACACTGAAGCTTCCTTT
CASSVSTNTEASF
>TRBJ1-5|-|TRBV27|-
TGTGCCAGCAGAACGAGAGGTGTACAGAGCAATCAGCCCCAGCATTTT
CASRTRGVQSNQPQHF
>TRBJ1-2|TRBD1|TRBV7-6|-
TGTGCCAGCAGCCCCGGAGGGGGCGGTGGCTACACCTTC
CASSPGGGGGYTF
>TRBJ1-1|TRBD1|TRBV12-3/TRBV12-4|many
TGTGCCAGCAGTTTATACGGTCTGGACAGGAGGAATATCGTGAACACTGAAGCTTTCTTT
CASSLYGLDRRNIVNTEAFF
>TRBJ1-1|-|TRBV4-1|few
TGCGCCAGCAGCCAAGTTGAGGGGTGGCACACTGAAGCTTTCTTT
CASSQVEGWHTEAFF
>TRBJ2-1|-|TRBV13|-
TGTGCCAGCAGCTTATTGGGGGAGGAACAGTTCTTC
CASSLLGEEQFF